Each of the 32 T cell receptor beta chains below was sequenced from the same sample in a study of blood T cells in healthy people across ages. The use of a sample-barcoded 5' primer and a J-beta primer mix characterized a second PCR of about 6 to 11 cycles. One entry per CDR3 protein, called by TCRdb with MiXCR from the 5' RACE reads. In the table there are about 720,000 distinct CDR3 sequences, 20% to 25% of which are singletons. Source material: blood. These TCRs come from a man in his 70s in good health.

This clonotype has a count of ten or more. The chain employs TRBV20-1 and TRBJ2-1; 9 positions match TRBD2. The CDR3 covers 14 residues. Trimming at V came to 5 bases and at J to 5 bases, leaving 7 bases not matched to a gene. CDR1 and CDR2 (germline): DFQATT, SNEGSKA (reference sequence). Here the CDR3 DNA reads TGCAGTGCTCACACGACTAGCGGAAACAATGAGCAGTTCTTC. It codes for CSAHTTSGNNEQFF.

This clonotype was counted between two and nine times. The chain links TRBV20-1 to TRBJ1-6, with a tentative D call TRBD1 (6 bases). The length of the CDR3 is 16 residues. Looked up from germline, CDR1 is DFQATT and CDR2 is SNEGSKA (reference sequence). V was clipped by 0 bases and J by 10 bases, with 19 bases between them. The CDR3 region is CSARDRGAGVRSPLHF. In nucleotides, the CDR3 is TGCAGTGCTAGAGATCGGGGGGCAGGGGTTCGCTCACCCCTCCACTTT.

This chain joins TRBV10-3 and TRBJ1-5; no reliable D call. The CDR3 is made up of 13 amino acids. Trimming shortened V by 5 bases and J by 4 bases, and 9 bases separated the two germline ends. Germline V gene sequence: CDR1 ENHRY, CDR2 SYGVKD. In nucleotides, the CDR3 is TGTGCCATCAGTCGGGCCGAGAATCAGCCCCAGCATTTT. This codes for CAISRAENQPQHF.

The CDR3 coding sequence is TGTGCCAGCAGCTTTTTTATTAGCGGACAAGAGACCCAGTACTTC. Its translation: CASSFFISGQETQYF. This sequence joins TRBV7-7 and TRBJ2-5, with D possibly matching TRBD2 (6 bases). V gave up 3 bases and J gave up 2 bases, with 13 bases separating them. Germline values: CDR1 SSHAT, CDR2 FNYEAQ (reference sequence). There are 15 residues in the CDR3. Supplemented by reference TRBV7-7 and TRBJ2-5, the full variable domain reads GAGVSQSPRYKVTKRGQDVTLRCDPISSHATLYWYQQALGQGPEFLTYFNYEAQPDKSGLPSDRFSAERPEGSISTLTIQRTEQRDSAMYRCASSFFISGQETQYFGPGTRLLVL.

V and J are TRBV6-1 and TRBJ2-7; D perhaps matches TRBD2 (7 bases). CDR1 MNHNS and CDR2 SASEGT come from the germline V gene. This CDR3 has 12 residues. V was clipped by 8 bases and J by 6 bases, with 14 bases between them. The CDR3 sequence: CASSWRGREQYF. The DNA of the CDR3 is TGTGCCAGCTCTTGGCGGGGGCGCGAGCAGTACTTC.

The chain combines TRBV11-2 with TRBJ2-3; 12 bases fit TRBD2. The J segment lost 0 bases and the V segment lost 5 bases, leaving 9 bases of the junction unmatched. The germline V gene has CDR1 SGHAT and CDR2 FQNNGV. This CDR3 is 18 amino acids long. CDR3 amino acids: CASSLTTSGGLSTDTQYF. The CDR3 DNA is TGTGCCAGCAGCCTAACGACTAGCGGGGGTCTTAGCACAGATACGCAGTATTTT.

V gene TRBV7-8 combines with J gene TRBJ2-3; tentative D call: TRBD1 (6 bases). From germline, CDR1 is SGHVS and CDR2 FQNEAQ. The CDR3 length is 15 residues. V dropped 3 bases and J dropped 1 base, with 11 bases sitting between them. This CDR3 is CASSFGGAGTDTQYF. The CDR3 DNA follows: TGTGCCAGCAGCTTTGGGGGCGCGGGCACAGATACGCAGTATTTT.

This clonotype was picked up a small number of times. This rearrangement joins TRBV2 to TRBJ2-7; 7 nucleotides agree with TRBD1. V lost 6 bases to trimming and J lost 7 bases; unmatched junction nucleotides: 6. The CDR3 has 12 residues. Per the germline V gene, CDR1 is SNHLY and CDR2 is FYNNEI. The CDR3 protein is CASSPTGREQYV. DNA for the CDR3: TGTGCCAGCAGCCCGACAGGGCGTGAGCAGTACGTC.

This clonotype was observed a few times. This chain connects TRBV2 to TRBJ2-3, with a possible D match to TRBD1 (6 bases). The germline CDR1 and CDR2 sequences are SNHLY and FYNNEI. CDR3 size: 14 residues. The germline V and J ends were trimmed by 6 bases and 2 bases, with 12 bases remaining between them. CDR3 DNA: TGTGCCAGCAGGAGGGACACCAACACAGATACGCAGTATTTT. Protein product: CASRRDTNTDTQYF.

The CDR3 loop reads CASSVARNRGPGELFF. Written as DNA, the CDR3 is TGTGCCAGCAGCGTAGCGCGGAACAGAGGTCCCGGGGAGCTGTTTTTT. The rearrangement uses TRBV9 and TRBJ2-2, with unresolved D. This CDR3 is 16 amino acids long. V was clipped by 0 bases and J by 6 bases, with 15 bases between them. Germline V gene sequence: CDR1 SGDLS, CDR2 YYNGEE.

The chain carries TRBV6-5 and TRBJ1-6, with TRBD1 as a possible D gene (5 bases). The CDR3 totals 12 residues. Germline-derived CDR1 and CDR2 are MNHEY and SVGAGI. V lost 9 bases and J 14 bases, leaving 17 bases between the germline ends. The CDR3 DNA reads TGTGCCAGTCGGGACCGCGGGTCCGCCCTCCACTTT. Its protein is CASRDRGSALHF.

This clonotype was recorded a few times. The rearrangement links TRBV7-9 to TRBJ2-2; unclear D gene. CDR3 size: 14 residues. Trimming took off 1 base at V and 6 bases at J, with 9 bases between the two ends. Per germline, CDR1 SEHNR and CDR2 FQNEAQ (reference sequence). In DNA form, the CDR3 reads TGTGCCAGCAGCTTAGACAATGACGCCGGGGAGCTGTTTTTT. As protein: CASSLDNDAGELFF.

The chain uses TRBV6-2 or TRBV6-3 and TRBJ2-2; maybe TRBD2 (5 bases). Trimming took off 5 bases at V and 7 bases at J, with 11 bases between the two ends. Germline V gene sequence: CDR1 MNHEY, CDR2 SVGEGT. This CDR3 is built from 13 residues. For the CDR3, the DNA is TGTGCCAGCAGTGGAGGAGGACGCGGGGAGCTGTTTTTT. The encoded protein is CASSGGGRGELFF.

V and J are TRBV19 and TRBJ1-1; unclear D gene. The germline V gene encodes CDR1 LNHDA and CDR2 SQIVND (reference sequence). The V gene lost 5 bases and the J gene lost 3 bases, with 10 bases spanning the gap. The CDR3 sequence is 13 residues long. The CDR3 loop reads CASSQSRHTEAFF. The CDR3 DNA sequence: TGTGCCAGTAGTCAGTCGCGCCACACTGAAGCTTTCTTT.

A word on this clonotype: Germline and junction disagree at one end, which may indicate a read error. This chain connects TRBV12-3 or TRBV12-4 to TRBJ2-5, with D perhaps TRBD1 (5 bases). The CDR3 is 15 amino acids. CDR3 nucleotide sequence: TGTGCCAGCAGTTTAGTGGCTGGGGCCAAAGAGACCCAGGACTTC. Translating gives CASSLVAGAKETQDF.

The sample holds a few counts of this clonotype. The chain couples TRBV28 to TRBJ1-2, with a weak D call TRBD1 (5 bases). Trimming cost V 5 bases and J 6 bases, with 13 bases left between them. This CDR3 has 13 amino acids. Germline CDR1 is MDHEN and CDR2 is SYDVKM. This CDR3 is CASSPGTPNGYTF. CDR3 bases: TGTGCCAGCAGTCCCGGGACTCCTAATGGCTACACCTTC.

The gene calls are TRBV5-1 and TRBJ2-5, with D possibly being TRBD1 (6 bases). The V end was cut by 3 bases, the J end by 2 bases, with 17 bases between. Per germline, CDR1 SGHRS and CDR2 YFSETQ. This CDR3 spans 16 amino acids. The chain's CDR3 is CASSSVIQGGQETQYF. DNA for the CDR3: TGCGCCAGCAGCTCGGTAATACAAGGGGGACAAGAGACCCAGTACTTC.

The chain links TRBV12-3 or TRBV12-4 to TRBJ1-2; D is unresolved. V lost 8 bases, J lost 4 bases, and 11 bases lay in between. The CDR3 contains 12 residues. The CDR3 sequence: CASEGSGYGYTF. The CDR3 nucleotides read TGTGCCAGCGAGGGCTCTGGCTATGGCTACACCTTC.

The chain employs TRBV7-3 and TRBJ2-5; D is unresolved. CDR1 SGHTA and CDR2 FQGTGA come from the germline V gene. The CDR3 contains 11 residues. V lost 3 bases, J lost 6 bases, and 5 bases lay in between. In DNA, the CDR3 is TGTGCCAGCAGCTTCAGGAAGACCCAGTACTTC. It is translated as CASSFRKTQYF.

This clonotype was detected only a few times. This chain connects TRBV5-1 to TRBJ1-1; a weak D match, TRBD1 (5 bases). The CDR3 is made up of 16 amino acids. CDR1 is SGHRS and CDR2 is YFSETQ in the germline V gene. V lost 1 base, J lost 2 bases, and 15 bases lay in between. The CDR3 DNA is TGCGCCAGCAGCTTGTGGGGCCAGACTTTAAACACTGAAGCTTTCTTT. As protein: CASSLWGQTLNTEAFF.

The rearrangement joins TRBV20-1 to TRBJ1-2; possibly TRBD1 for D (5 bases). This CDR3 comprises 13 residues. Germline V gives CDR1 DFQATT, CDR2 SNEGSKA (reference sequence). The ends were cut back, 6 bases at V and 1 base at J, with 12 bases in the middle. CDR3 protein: CSASGGVNYGYTF. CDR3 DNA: TGCAGTGCCTCCGGGGGGGTTAACTATGGCTACACCTTC.

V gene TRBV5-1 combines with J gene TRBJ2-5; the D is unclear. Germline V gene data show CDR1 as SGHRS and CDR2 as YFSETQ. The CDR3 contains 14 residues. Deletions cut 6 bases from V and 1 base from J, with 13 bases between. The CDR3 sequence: CASNRGAIQETQYF. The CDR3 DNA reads TGCGCCAGCAACCGCGGAGCAATCCAAGAGACCCAGTACTTC.

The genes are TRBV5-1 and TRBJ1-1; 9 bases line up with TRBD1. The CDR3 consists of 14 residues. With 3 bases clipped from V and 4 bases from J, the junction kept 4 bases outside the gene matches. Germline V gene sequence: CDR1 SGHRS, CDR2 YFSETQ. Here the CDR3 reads CASSWGQGPTEAFF. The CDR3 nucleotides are TGCGCCAGCAGCTGGGGACAGGGTCCCACTGAAGCTTTCTTT.

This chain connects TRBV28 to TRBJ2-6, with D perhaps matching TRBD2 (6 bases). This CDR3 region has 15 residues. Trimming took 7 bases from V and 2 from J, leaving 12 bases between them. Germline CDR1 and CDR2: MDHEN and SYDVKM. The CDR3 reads CASTLGGTGANVLTF. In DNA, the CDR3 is TGTGCCAGCACCTTAGGAGGGACTGGGGCCAACGTCCTGACTTTC.

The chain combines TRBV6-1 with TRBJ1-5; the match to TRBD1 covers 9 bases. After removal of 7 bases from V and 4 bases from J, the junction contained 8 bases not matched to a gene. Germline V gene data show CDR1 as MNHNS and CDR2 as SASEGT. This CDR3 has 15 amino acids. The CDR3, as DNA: TGTGCCAGCATCCTAACAGGGGGCTGGAATCAGCCCCAGCATTTT. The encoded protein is CASILTGGWNQPQHF.

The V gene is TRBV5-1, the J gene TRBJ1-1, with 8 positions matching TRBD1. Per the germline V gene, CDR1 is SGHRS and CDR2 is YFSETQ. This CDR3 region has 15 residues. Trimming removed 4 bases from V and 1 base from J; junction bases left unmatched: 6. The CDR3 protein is CASSGTGGQNTEAFF. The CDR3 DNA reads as TGCGCCAGCAGCGGAACAGGGGGACAGAACACTGAAGCTTTCTTT.

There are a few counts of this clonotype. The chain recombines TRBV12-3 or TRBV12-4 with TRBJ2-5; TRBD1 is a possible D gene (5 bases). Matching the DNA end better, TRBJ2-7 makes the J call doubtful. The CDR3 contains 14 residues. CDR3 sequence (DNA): TGTGCCAGCAGGCTACGCAGGGATCCCAACGAGCAGTACTTC. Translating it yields CASRLRRDPNEQYF.

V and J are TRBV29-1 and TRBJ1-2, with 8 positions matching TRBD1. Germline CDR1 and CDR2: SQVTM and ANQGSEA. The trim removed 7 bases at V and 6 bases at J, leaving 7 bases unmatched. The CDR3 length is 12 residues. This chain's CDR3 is CSGGTGGDGYTF. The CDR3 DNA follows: TGCAGCGGAGGGACAGGAGGAGATGGCTACACCTTC. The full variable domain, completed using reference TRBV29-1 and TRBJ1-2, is SAVISQKPSRDICQRGTSLTIQCQVDSQVTMMFWYRQQPGQSLTLIATANQGSEATYESGFVIDKFPISRPNLTFSTLTVSNMSPEDSSIYLCSGGTGGDGYTFGSGTRLTVV.

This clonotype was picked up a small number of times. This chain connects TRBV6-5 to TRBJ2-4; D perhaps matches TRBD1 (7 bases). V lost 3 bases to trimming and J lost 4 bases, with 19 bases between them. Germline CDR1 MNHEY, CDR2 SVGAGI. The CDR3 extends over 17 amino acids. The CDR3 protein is CASSYLRQGGGKNIQYF. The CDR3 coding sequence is TGTGCCAGCAGTTATTTGAGGCAGGGGGGTGGTAAAAACATTCAGTACTTC.

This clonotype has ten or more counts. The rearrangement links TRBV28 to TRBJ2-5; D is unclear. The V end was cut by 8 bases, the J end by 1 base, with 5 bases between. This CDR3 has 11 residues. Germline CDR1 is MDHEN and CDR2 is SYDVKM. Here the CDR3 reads CASRSQETQYF. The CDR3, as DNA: TGTGCCAGCCGATCCCAAGAGACCCAGTACTTC.

For the CDR3, the DNA is TGTGCCAGCAGATCGATGTGGGGGCCGAGCACAGATACGCAGTATTTT. This sequence encodes CASRSMWGPSTDTQYF. This chain connects TRBV5-5 to TRBJ2-3; TRBD1 is a possible D gene (6 bases). Germline V gene data show CDR1 as SGHKS and CDR2 as YYEKEE (reference sequence). This CDR3 contains 16 residues. Deletions cut 5 bases from V and 0 bases from J, with 16 bases between. Filled out from reference TRBV5-5 and TRBJ2-3, the complete variable domain reads DAGVTQSPTHLIKTRGQQVTLRCSPISGHKSVSWYQQVLGQGPQFIFQYYEKEERGRGNFPDRFSARQFPNYSSELNVNALLLGDSALYLCASRSMWGPSTDTQYFGPGTRLTVL.

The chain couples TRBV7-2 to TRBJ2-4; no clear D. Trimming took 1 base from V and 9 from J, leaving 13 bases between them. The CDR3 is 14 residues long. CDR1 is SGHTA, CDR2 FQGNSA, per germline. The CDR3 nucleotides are TGTGCCAGCAGCTTAGGGGGTTTCGGTGGCATTCAGTACTTC. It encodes CASSLGGFGGIQYF.